Sequencing of this T cell receptor (beta chain) was carried out in a study of T cells after yellow fever vaccination. Study-wide context: Preparing low-cell-number fractions relied on SMART-Seq v4 Ultra Low Input.

Study-wide results and limits: There was a small share of clonotypes that showed up in both the CD4 and CD8 compartments. In post-booster samples, most primary-vaccination clones reappeared (about 95% CD4, roughly 90% CD8).

The study made its TCR cDNA through 5'RACE template switching. That step introduced a universal primer site along with UMIs. TCRdb re-called the 5' RACE reads with MiXCR, one entry per CDR3 protein. The table lists around 310,000 distinct CDR3 sequences, approximately 4% of them singletons. The CDR3 has 13 residues. V lost 6 bases and J lost 0, with 9 bases in between. CDR1 DFQATT and CDR2 SNEGSKA come from the germline V gene (reference sequence). The sample holds a few counts of this clonotype. Its antigen is not known. V is TRBV20-1 and J is TRBJ2-1; no clear D gene. This specimen consisted of PBMCs, obtained 15 days after the yellow fever booster vaccination. The clonotype comes from a young man who received the YFV17D yellow fever vaccine. CDR3 coding DNA: TGCAGTGCGCCCGCGAGCTCCTACAATGAGCAGTTCTTC. It specifies CSAPASSYNEQFF.